This entry lists 8 T cell receptor beta chains sequenced from one sample in a study of T-cell reconstitution after alpha-beta-depleted transplantation in children. Unique molecular identifiers were built into the TCRbeta library. TCRdb re-called the PCR reads through MiXCR, storing one row per CDR3 protein. Among fewer than 250,000 distinct CDR3 sequences listed, about a sixth were seen once. The specimen was PBMCs, mostly from graft donor cells, collected 360 days after TCRalphabeta/CD19-depleted stem cell transplant. Source of these receptors: a male patient between 2 and 15 years old who had a stem cell transplant for acute lymphoblastic leukemia, so the T cells may come from the graft donor.

The V gene is TRBV7-9, the J gene TRBJ1-2, with a weak D call TRBD1 (5 bases). Per germline, CDR1 SEHNR and CDR2 FQNEAQ (reference sequence). This CDR3 is built from 14 residues. V was clipped by 10 bases and J by 2 bases, with 17 bases between them. This CDR3 is CATQIGGENYGYTF. The CDR3 DNA follows: TGTGCCACCCAGATCGGGGGGGAGAACTATGGCTACACCTTC.

CDR3 sequence reads: CASSQDQSGANVLTF. Written as DNA, the CDR3 is TGTGCCAGCAGCCAAGACCAGTCCGGGGCCAACGTCCTGACTTTC. The chain couples TRBV3-1 to TRBJ2-6; D gene ambiguous. Trimming cost V 0 bases and J 4 bases, with 7 bases left between them. Per germline, CDR1 LGHDT and CDR2 YNNKEL (reference sequence). The CDR3 covers 15 residues.

The V call is TRBV10-3, the J call TRBJ2-7, with TRBD2 matching over 7 bases. V was clipped by 3 bases and J by 4 bases; unmatched bases: 9. This CDR3 contains 15 residues. Germline-derived CDR1 and CDR2 are ENHRY and SYGVKD. The CDR3 protein is CAISDSGLRVYEQYF. The CDR3 coding sequence is TGTGCCATCAGTGACTCGGGACTAAGGGTATACGAGCAGTACTTC.

This clonotype was seen repeatedly, ten times or more. The chain recombines TRBV12-3 or TRBV12-4 with TRBJ2-2; 9 bases align to TRBD2. J was trimmed by 4 bases and V by 6 bases; bases with no gene match: 3. CDR3 length equals 14 residues. The CDR3 protein is CASRKRGVTGELFF. DNA for the CDR3: TGTGCCAGCAGAAAGCGGGGGGTCACCGGGGAGCTGTTTTTT.

The J gene is TRBJ1-1, the V gene TRBV7-8; maybe TRBD1 (6 bases). This CDR3 comprises 18 residues. Germline V CDR1 and CDR2: SGHVS, FQNEAQ. Between the trimmed V and J ends, which lost 4 bases and 6 bases, there was a span of 27 bases. Written as DNA, the CDR3 is TGTGCCAGCAGCTCTAGGAGAAACTGGGCGGGGGCTAGCGCTGAAGCTTTCTTT. It translates to CASSSRRNWAGASAEAFF.

This clonotype was found a few times. The chain recombines TRBV2 with TRBJ2-7, with D unclear. This CDR3 contains 17 residues. From germline, CDR1 is SNHLY and CDR2 FYNNEI. The V gene lost 8 bases and the J gene lost 4 bases, with 27 bases spanning the gap. Here the CDR3 reads CASSFPIGGRAAYEQYF. As DNA, the CDR3 is TGTGCCAGCTCTTTCCCCATCGGCGGACGGGCAGCGTACGAGCAGTACTTC.

The chain uses TRBV11-2 and TRBJ2-3; no firm D call. V was clipped by 2 bases and J by 4 bases, with 13 bases between them. Germline CDR1 reads SGHAT; CDR2 reads FQNNGV. This CDR3 has 15 amino acids. CDR3 in DNA: TGTGCCAGCAGCTTATCGCCCACAGCCTCAGATACGCAGTATTTT. Encoded protein: CASSLSPTASDTQYF.

V usage is TRBV6-1 and J usage is TRBJ1-1; TRBD1 matches 10 bases. V dropped 6 bases and J dropped 10; count of bases not matched to a gene: 20. The germline CDR1 and CDR2 sequences are MNHNS and SASEGT. The CDR3 has 17 amino acids. As DNA, the CDR3 is TGTGCCAGCAGGACCCCGGGACAGGGGACTCGGAGCAACTCAGCTTTCTTT. Translation: CASRTPGQGTRSNSAFF.